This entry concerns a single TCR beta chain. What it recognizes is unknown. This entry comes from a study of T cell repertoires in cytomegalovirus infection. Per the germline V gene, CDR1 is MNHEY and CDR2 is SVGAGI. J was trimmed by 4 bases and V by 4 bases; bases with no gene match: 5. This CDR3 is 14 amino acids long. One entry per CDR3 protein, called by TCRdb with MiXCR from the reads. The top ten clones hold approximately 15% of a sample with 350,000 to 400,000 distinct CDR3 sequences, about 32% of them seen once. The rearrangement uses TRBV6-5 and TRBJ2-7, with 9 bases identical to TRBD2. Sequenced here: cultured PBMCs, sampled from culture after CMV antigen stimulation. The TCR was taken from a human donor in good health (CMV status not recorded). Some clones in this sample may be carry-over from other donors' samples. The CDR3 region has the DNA TGTGCCAGCAGTTCATTAGCGGGAGAATACGAGCAGTACTTC. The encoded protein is CASSSLAGEYEQYF.